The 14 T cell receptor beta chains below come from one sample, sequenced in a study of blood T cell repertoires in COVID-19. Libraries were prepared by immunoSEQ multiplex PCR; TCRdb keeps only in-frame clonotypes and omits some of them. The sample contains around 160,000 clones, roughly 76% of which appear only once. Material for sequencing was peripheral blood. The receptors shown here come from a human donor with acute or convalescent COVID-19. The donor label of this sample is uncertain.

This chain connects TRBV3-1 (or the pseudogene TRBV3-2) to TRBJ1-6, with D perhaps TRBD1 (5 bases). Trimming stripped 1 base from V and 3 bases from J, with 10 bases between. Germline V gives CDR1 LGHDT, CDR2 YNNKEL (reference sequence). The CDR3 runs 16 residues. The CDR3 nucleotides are TGTGCCAGCAGCCAAGTTTTTGACAGCTATAATTCACCCCTCCACTTT. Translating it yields CASSQVFDSYNSPLHF.

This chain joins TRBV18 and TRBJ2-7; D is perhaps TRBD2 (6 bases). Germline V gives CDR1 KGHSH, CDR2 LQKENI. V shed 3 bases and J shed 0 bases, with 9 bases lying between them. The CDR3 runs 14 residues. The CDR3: CASSPGLSSYEQYF. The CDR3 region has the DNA TGTGCCAGCTCACCGGGACTTAGCTCCTACGAGCAGTACTTC.

The CDR3 loop is CASSEAGLALSYEQYV. The DNA for the CDR3 is TGTGCCAGCAGTGAAGCGGGACTAGCGCTTTCCTACGAGCAGTACGTC. The chain employs TRBV2 and TRBJ2-7, with TRBD2 matching 10 bases. The germline V gene has CDR1 SNHLY and CDR2 FYNNEI. The CDR3 covers 16 residues. V was pared by 0 bases and J by 1 base, with 3 bases of the junction left unmatched.

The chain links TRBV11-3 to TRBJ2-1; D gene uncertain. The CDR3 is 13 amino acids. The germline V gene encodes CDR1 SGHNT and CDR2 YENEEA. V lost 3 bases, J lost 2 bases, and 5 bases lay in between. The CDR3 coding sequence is TGTGCCAGCAGCTTCTCGGCCTACAATGAGCAGTTCTTC. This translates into CASSFSAYNEQFF.

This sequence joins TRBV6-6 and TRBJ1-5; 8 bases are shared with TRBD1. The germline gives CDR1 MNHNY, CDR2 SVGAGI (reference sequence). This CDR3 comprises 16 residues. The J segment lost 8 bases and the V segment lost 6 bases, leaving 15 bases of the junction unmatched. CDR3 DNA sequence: TGTGCCAGCAGCCCGCACCCCAGGGGGCTCTATGAGCCCCAGCATTTT. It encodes CASSPHPRGLYEPQHF.

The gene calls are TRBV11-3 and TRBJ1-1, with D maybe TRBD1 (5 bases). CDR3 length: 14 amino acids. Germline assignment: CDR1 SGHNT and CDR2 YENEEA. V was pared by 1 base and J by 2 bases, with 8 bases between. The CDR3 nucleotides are TGTGCCAGCAGCTTAGGAGGACAAAACACTGAAGCTTTCTTT. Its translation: CASSLGGQNTEAFF. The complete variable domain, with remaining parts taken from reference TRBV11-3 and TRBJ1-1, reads EAGVVQSPRYKIIEKKQPVAFWCNPISGHNTLYWYLQNLGQGPELLIRYENEEAVDDSQLPKDRFSAERLKGVDSTLKIQPAELGDSAVYLCASSLGGQNTEAFFGQGTRLTVV.

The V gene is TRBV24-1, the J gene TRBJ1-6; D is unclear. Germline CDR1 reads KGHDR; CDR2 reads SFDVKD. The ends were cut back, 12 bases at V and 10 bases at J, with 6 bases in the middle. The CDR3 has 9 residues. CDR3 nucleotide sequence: TGTGCCCCCCAATCACCCCTCCACTTT. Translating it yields CAPQSPLHF.

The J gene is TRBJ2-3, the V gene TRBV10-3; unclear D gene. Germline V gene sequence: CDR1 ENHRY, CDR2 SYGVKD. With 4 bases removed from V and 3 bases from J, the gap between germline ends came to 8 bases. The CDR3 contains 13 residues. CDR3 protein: CAISGAPTDTQYF. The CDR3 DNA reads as TGTGCCATCAGTGGGGCACCTACAGATACGCAGTATTTT.

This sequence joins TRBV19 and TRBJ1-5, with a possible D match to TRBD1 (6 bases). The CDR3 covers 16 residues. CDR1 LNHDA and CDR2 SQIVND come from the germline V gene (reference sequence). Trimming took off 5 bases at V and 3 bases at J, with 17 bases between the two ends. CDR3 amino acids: CASSETGKGVNQPQHF. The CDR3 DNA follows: TGTGCCAGTAGTGAAACAGGGAAAGGGGTCAATCAGCCCCAGCATTTT.

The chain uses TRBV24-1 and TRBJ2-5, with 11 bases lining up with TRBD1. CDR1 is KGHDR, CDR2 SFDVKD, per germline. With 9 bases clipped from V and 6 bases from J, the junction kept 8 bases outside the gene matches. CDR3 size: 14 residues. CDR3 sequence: CATERTGGSKTQYF. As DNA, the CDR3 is TGTGCCACCGAAAGGACAGGGGGCTCAAAGACCCAGTACTTC.

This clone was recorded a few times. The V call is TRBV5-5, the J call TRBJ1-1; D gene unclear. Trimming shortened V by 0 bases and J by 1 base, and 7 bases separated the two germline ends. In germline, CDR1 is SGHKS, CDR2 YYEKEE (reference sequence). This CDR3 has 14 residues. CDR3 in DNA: TGTGCCAGCAGCTTGGGGCGGGCGAACACTGAAGCTTTCTTT. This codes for CASSLGRANTEAFF.

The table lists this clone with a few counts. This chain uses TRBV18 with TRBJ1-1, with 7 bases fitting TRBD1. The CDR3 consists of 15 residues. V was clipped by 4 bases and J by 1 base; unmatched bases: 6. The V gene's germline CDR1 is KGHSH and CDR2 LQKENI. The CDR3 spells CASSLQGWKNTEAFF. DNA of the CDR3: TGTGCCAGCTCACTACAGGGGTGGAAGAACACTGAAGCTTTCTTT.

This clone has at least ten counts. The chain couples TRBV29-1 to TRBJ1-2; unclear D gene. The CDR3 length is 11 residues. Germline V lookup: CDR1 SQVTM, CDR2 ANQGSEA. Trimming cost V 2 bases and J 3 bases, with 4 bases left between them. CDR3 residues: CSVERDYGYTF. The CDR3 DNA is TGCAGCGTTGAACGGGACTATGGCTACACCTTC. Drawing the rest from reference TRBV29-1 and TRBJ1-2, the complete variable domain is SAVISQKPSRDICQRGTSLTIQCQVDSQVTMMFWYRQQPGQSLTLIATANQGSEATYESGFVIDKFPISRPNLTFSTLTVSNMSPEDSSIYLCSVERDYGYTFGSGTRLTVV.

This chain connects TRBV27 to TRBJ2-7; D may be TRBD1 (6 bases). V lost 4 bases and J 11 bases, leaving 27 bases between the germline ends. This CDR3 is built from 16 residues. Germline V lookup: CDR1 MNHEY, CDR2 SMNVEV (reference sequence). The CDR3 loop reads CASSSPRDNLRVEEYF. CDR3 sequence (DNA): TGTGCCAGCAGTTCCCCACGGGACAATCTGCGTGTTGAGGAGTACTTC.